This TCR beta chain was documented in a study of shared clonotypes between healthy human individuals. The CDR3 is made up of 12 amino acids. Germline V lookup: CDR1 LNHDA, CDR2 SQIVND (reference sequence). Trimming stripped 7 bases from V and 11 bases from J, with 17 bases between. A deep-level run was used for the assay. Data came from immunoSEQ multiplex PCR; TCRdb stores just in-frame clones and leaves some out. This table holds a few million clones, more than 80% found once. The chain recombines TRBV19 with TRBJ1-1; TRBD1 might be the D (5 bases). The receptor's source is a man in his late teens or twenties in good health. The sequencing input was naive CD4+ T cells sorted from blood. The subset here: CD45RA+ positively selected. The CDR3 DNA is TGTGCCAGTACTATGGAGGGGTTGTCGGCTTTCTTT. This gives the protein CASTMEGLSAFF.